The 10 T cell receptor beta chains below were found in one sample sequenced in a study of blood T cell repertoires in COVID-19. Sequencing was performed with immunoSEQ multiplex PCR; in TCRdb, only in-frame clones are kept and a portion is missing. The sample records 85,000 to 90,000 clones, around 93% being singletons. The sample taken for sequencing was peripheral blood. The receptor set was obtained from a human donor with active COVID-19. The donor label of this sample is uncertain.

Notes on this clone: This CDR3 is also generated by other DNA sequences in the sample. The rearrangement uses TRBV3-1 (or the pseudogene TRBV3-2) and TRBJ2-7; D is possibly TRBD2 (6 bases). The CDR3 loop spans 14 amino acids. Per germline, CDR1 LGHDT and CDR2 YNNKEL (reference sequence). Deletions cut 3 bases from V and 6 bases from J, with 15 bases between. The CDR3 nucleotides are TGTGCCAGCAGCCAGAGTTACAGGCGGGGCGAGCAGTACTTC. This translates into CASSQSYRRGEQYF.

This clone has a single count. This chain connects TRBV6-2 or TRBV6-3 to TRBJ2-5; the match to TRBD1 covers 8 bases. The CDR3 is 14 residues long. Trimming took 2 bases from V and 2 from J; bases not matched to a gene: 1. Germline V gives CDR1 MNHEY, CDR2 SVGEGT. The CDR3 loop reads CASSYGDRQETQYF. CDR3 bases: TGTGCCAGCAGTTACGGGGACAGGCAAGAGACCCAGTACTTC.

The chain links TRBV6-5 to TRBJ2-3; TRBD1 matches 8 bases. V lost 5 bases and J lost 0; bases outside the gene matches: 4. Germline values: CDR1 MNHEY, CDR2 SVGAGI. This CDR3 has 15 amino acids. The CDR3 DNA sequence: TGTGCCAGCAGTCCGACAGGGGCAAGCACAGATACGCAGTATTTT. Protein: CASSPTGASTDTQYF.

Of note for this clone: Compared with germline, one end of the junction differs, possibly owing to a read error. The chain recombines TRBV6-7 with TRBJ2-7; maybe TRBD1 (6 bases). TRBV6-7 is marked as an open reading frame, function uncertain. The CDR3 contains 14 residues. CDR3 sequence (DNA): TGTGCCAGCAGTTACTCGACAGGCTCCCACGAGCAGTACTTC. Its protein is CASSYSTGSHEQYF.

The chain carries TRBV7-2 and TRBJ2-1, with D maybe TRBD2 (6 bases). Germline V gene sequence: CDR1 SGHTA, CDR2 FQGNSA. The ends were cut back, 6 bases at V and 3 bases at J, with 12 bases in the middle. This CDR3 has 14 residues. In DNA, the CDR3 is TGTGCCAGCAGAGAAGCGGGCGTCTACAATGAGCAGTTCTTC. Protein: CASREAGVYNEQFF.

This rearrangement joins TRBV7-8 to TRBJ2-3, with 7 bases matching TRBD2. This CDR3 has 16 amino acids. The trim removed 7 bases at V and 3 bases at J, leaving 13 bases unmatched. Germline CDR1 is SGHVS and CDR2 is FQNEAQ. CDR3 in DNA: TGTGCCAGCACCATGAGCGGGGCCGAGAATACAGATACGCAGTATTTT. Amino acids: CASTMSGAENTDTQYF.

V gene TRBV5-1 combines with J gene TRBJ2-1; D call uncertain. Looked up from germline, CDR1 is SGHRS and CDR2 is YFSETQ. With 5 bases removed from V and 0 bases from J, the gap between germline ends came to 9 bases. The CDR3 is made up of 14 amino acids. The CDR3 sequence is CASRPTRSYNEQFF. In nucleotides, the CDR3 is TGCGCCAGCAGACCCACTCGCTCCTACAATGAGCAGTTCTTC.

The sample holds one count of this clone. CDR3 nucleotide sequence: TGTGCCAGCAGCCCCCGGACATCTAACTATGGCTACACCTTC. This gives the protein CASSPRTSNYGYTF. The genes are TRBV9 and TRBJ1-2; a weak D match, TRBD1 (5 bases). The CDR3 runs 14 residues. Trimming shortened V by 4 bases and J by 0 bases, and 10 bases separated the two germline ends. The germline CDR1 and CDR2 sequences are SGDLS and YYNGEE.

V is TRBV7-9 and J is TRBJ2-3; TRBD1 matches 9 bases. The germline gives CDR1 SEHNR, CDR2 FQNEAQ (reference sequence). This CDR3 region has 14 residues. The ends lost 5 bases at V and 5 bases at J; junction bases unmatched: 5. CDR3 sequence reads: CASSKGTGRDTQYF. In DNA, the CDR3 is TGTGCCAGCAGCAAAGGGACAGGGCGAGATACGCAGTATTTT.

The V gene is TRBV5-1, the J gene TRBJ2-3; no clear D gene. Germline loops: CDR1 SGHRS, CDR2 YFSETQ. V was shortened by 2 bases and J by 2 bases, with 12 bases between the two germline ends. The CDR3 contains 15 residues. CDR3 region: CASSFGGDLTDTQYF. CDR3 nucleotide sequence: TGCGCCAGCAGCTTCGGCGGAGACCTCACAGATACGCAGTATTTT. Full variable domain (outside the CDR3, taken from reference TRBV5-1 and TRBJ2-3): KAGVTQTPRYLIKTRGQQVTLSCSPISGHRSVSWYQQTPGQGLQFLFEYFSETQRNKGNFPGRFSGRQFSNSRSEMNVSTLELGDSALYLCASSFGGDLTDTQYFGPGTRLTVL.